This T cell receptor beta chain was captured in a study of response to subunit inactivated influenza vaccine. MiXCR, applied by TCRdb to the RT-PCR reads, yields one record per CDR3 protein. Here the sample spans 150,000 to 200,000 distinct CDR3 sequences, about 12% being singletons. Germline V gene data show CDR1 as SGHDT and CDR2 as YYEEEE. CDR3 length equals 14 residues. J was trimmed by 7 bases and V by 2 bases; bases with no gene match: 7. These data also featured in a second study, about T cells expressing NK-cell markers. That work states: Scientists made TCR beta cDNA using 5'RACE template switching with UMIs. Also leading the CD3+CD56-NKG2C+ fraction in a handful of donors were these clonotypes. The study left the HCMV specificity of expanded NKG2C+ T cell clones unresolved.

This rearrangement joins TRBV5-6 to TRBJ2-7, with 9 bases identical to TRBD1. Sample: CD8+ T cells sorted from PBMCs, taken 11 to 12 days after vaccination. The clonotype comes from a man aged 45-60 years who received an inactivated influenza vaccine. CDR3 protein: CASSFGTGSGEQYF. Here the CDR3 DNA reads TGTGCCAGCAGCTTCGGGACAGGGAGTGGAGAGCAGTACTTC.